Here is one TCR beta chain with its context. What it recognizes is unknown. The data derive from a study of a mutant IDH1 vaccine in newly diagnosed glioma. Whole-study context: Vaccines were begun 4-6 weeks after radiotherapy alone, or with temozolomide cycles. Males made up 62.5% and females about 40% of treated patients, whose mean age was 40.4 years.

Regarding time point: week 35, safety follow-up. Doses comprised 300 ug of mutant IDH1 20-mer peptide each, plus topical imiquimod. Donors' newly diagnosed IDH1-mutant WHO grade 3 or 4 astrocytomas lacked nuclear ATRX. Germline CDR1 SGHDT, CDR2 YYEEEE. The CDR3 extends over 16 amino acids. After removal of 0 bases from V and 5 bases from J, the junction contained 3 bases not matched to a gene. The repertoire was sequenced with immunoSEQ multiplex PCR; TCRdb's copy has only in-frame clones and lacks some. This sample has about 50,000 clones, with roughly 84% found just once. The sequence came from a woman aged 18-29 years with glioma. The source material was PBMCs, sampled from a glioma patient whose treatment included an IDH1 peptide vaccine. The V gene is TRBV5-6, the J gene TRBJ2-2; TRBD2 agrees at 11 bases. The CDR3 here is CASSLGLAGGTGELFF. CDR3 nucleotides: TGTGCCAGCAGCTTGGGGCTAGCGGGAGGTACCGGGGAGCTGTTTTTT.